A selection of T cell receptor beta chains follows, all from one sample in a study of molecular identifiers for immune sequencing clone quantification. TCRdb reanalysed the PCR reads using MiXCR and keeps one entry per CDR3 protein. This sample has about 640,000 distinct CDR3 sequences, with 20% found just once. What was sequenced was naive CD8+ T cells from blood, with Jurkat cell RNA spiked in. The receptors come from a human donor in good health. Some libraries in this study had Jurkat cell RNA spiked in. CDR3s include the opening cysteine and the closing phenylalanine or tryptophan. Each record gives: D gene, clone size, V gene, J gene, CDR3 protein, CDR3 DNA. The D gene is left open where the match is weak. Rows give clone size only sometimes, using once, few, many, or a class for an expanded clone.

>-|-|TRBV19|TRBJ2-7
CASSIGQEYEQYF
TGTGCCAGTAGTATCGGGCAGGAGTACGAGCAGTACTTC
>TRBD2|-|TRBV13|TRBJ2-5
CASSARLAGTQETQYF
TGTGCCAGCAGCGCCAGACTAGCGGGGACCCAAGAGACCCAGTACTTC
>TRBD1|many|TRBV5-6|TRBJ1-5
CASSSWGTGQPQHF
TGTGCCAGCAGCTCCTGGGGGACAGGACAGCCCCAGCATTTT
>TRBD1|many|TRBV19|TRBJ2-7
CASSIAGQYYEQYF
TGTGCCAGTAGTATAGCGGGACAGTACTACGAGCAGTACTTC
>-|many|TRBV11-2|TRBJ2-7
CASSLVGVPGLMYEQYF
TGTGCCAGCAGCTTAGTCGGGGTGCCAGGGTTGATGTACGAGCAGTACTTC
>TRBD2|-|TRBV6-1|TRBJ2-3
CASTRGSDSQYF
TGTGCCAGCACGCGCGGGAGTGATTCGCAGTATTTT
>TRBD2|few|TRBV29-1|TRBJ2-1
CSVLRGNNEQFF
TGCAGCGTATTGCGGGGGAACAATGAGCAGTTCTTC
>-|many|TRBV28|TRBJ1-1
CASSFRGLGTEAFF
TGTGCCAGCAGTTTCCGGGGGCTGGGCACTGAAGCTTTCTTT
>TRBD1|many|TRBV20-1|TRBJ1-5
CSASETGTGPQHF
TGCAGTGCTAGCGAGACCGGGACAGGGCCCCAGCATTTT
>-|many|TRBV7-6|TRBJ1-6
CASSVRETPWSYNSPLHF
TGTGCCAGCAGTGTCCGGGAAACTCCGTGGTCCTATAATTCACCCCTCCACTTT